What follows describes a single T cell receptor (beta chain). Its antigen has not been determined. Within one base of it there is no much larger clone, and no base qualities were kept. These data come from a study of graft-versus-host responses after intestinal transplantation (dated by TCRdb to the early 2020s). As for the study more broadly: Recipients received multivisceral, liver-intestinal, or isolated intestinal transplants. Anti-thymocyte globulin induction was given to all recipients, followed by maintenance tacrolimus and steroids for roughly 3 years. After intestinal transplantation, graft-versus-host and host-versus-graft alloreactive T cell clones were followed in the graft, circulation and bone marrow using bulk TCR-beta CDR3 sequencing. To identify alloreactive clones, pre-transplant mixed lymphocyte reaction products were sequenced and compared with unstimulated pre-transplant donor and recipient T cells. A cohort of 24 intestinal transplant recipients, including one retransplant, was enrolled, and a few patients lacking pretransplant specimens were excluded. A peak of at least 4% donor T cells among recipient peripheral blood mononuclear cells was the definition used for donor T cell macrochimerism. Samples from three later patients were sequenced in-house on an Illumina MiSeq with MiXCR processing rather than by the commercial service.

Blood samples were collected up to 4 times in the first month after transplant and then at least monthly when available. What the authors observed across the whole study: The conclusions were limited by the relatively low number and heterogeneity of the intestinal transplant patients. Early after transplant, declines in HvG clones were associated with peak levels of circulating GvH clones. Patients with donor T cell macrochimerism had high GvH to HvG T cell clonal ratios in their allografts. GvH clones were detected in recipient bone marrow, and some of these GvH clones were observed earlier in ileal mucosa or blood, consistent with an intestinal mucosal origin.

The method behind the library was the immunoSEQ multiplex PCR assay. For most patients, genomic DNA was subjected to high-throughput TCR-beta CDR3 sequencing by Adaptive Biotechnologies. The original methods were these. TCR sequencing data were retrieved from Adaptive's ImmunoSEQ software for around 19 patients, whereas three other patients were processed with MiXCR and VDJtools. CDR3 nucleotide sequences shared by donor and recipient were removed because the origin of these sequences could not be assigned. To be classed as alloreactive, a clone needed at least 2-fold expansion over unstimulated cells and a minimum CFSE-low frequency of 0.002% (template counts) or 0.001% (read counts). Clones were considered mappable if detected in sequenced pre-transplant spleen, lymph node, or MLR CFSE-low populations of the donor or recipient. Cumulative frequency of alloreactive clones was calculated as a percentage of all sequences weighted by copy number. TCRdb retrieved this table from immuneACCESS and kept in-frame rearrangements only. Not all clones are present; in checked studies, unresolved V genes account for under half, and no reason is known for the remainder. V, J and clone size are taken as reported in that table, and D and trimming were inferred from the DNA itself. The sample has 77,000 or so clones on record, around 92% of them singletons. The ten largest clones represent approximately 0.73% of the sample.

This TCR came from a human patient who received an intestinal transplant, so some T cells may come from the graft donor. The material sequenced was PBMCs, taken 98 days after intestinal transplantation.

For the CDR3, the sequence is CAWSVRSTGTGLYEQYF. The bases are TGTGCCTGGAGTGTAAGGTCCACCGGGACAGGGTTATACGAGCAGTACTTC. The V and J segments used are TRBV30 and TRBJ2-7; 9 central bases correspond to TRBD1. For this chain, trimming is 0 bases at the V end and 4 bases at the J end, and the number of junction bases without a gene match is 13. The CDR3, from cysteine to phenylalanine, totals 17 residues. The kept DNA is CDR3 alone, 51 bases in frame from the first base. CDR1 and CDR2 (GTSNPN, SVGIG) derive from the germline V gene (reference sequence).